Each of the 28 T cell receptor beta chains below was sequenced from the same sample in a study of beta chain features in type 1 diabetes. General study results and limits: Patients with Type 1 diabetes showed moderately but significantly shorter TCRB CDR3s in all four CD4+ subsets.

The whole isolated RNA underwent reverse transcription, so sequencing captured expressed TCRB transcripts. Sequencing was performed with immunoSEQ multiplex PCR; in TCRdb, only in-frame clones are kept and a portion is missing. The profile covers 250,000 or so clones, with roughly 20% appearing a single time and 0.025% to 0.035% taken by the ten largest. These receptors are not linked to any known antigen. The sample was naive CD4+ T cells from blood. The source is a middle-aged woman with type 1 diabetes.

The chain couples TRBV29-1 to TRBJ2-7, with D maybe TRBD2 (6 bases). The CDR3 has 14 amino acids. V was pared by 7 bases and J by 2 bases, with 18 bases between. Germline V gene sequence: CDR1 SQVTM, CDR2 ANQGSEA. CDR3 amino acids: CSAGFGGGAYEQYF. CDR3 nucleotide sequence: TGCAGCGCCGGCTTTGGGGGAGGTGCCTACGAGCAGTACTTC.

This clone was seen more than once but under ten times. V and J are TRBV29-1 and TRBJ2-1, with D possibly TRBD1 on 5 matching bases. Germline loops: CDR1 SQVTM, CDR2 ANQGSEA. The V and J ends lost 5 bases and 5 bases respectively, with 10 bases between them. The CDR3 runs 12 residues. The CDR3 here is CSVLWGHNEQFF. CDR3 sequence (DNA): TGCAGCGTTCTGTGGGGCCACAATGAGCAGTTCTTC.

The rearrangement uses TRBV20-1 and TRBJ1-1, with 8 nucleotides matching TRBD1. The V gene end was trimmed by 2 bases and the J gene end by 11 bases; junction bases not matched to a gene: 4. CDR1 is DFQATT, CDR2 SNEGSKA, per germline (reference sequence). This CDR3 region has 11 residues. CDR3 loop: CSARMDRVAFF. CDR3 in DNA: TGCAGTGCTAGAATGGACAGGGTGGCTTTCTTT.

This clone was counted only a few times. The chain uses TRBV7-9 and TRBJ1-2, with D uncertain. The germline gives CDR1 SEHNR, CDR2 FQNEAQ (reference sequence). The CDR3 consists of 13 residues. V was shortened by 5 bases and J by 5 bases, with 12 bases between the two germline ends. The CDR3 here is CASSQLEGYGYTF. Here the CDR3 DNA reads TGTGCCAGCAGCCAACTTGAGGGTTATGGCTACACCTTC.

V gene TRBV6-5 combines with J gene TRBJ1-6, with D perhaps matching TRBD1 (5 bases). This CDR3 comprises 16 residues. Per the germline V gene, CDR1 is MNHEY and CDR2 is SVGAGI. The V gene lost 3 bases and the J gene lost 9 bases, with 18 bases spanning the gap. The CDR3 reads CASSYLSQGWGSPLHF. For the CDR3, the DNA is TGTGCCAGCAGTTATCTGTCCCAGGGATGGGGTTCACCCCTCCACTTT.

This rearrangement joins TRBV2 to TRBJ2-7; 11 nucleotides line up with TRBD2. Germline loops: CDR1 SNHLY, CDR2 FYNNEI. This CDR3 has 14 residues. With V trimmed by 5 bases and J by 7 bases, 7 bases remained unmatched. CDR3 sequence: CASSLLAGAGEQYF. The CDR3 bases are TGTGCCAGCAGTCTACTAGCGGGGGCAGGGGAGCAGTACTTC.

This clone was found a few times. V and J are TRBV7-9 and TRBJ2-1; D is possibly TRBD2 (5 bases). This CDR3 is built from 15 residues. Trimming left V 0 bases short and J 3 bases short, with 9 bases between. Per germline, CDR1 SEHNR and CDR2 FQNEAQ (reference sequence). This CDR3 is CASSLALGGYNEQFF. CDR3 bases: TGTGCCAGCAGCTTAGCCCTAGGAGGCTACAATGAGCAGTTCTTC.

This clone was seen more than once but under ten times. The rearrangement links TRBV29-1 to TRBJ2-1; D uncertain. The CDR3 spans 10 residues. V was cut by 6 bases and J by 5 bases, with 5 bases left in between. Germline-derived CDR1 and CDR2 are SQVTM and ANQGSEA. Here the CDR3 reads CSVHHNEQFF. The CDR3 coding sequence is TGCAGCGTCCATCACAATGAGCAGTTCTTC.

V usage is TRBV5-1 and J usage is TRBJ1-1; perhaps TRBD1 as D (5 bases). The CDR3 is made up of 15 amino acids. Trimming left V 2 bases short and J 7 bases short, with 18 bases between. CDR1 is SGHRS, CDR2 YFSETQ, per germline. DNA of the CDR3: TGCGCCAGCAGCTTTCAGGGAGGGGAGACAAGTGAAGCTTTCTTT. This encodes CASSFQGGETSEAFF.

The chain recombines TRBV5-1 with TRBJ2-2; 7 positions agree with TRBD1. After removal of 2 bases from V and 3 bases from J, the junction contained 4 bases not matched to a gene. Per the germline V gene, CDR1 is SGHRS and CDR2 is YFSETQ. The CDR3 totals 15 residues. CDR3 nucleotide sequence: TGCGCCAGCAGCTTTTGGACAGGCTACACCGGGGAGCTGTTTTTT. It encodes CASSFWTGYTGELFF.

This clone appeared a few times. The chain is built from TRBV18 and TRBJ2-3; D call uncertain. The CDR3 is made up of 14 amino acids. Germline CDR1 and CDR2: KGHSH and LQKENI. With 5 bases removed from V and 2 bases from J, the gap between germline ends came to 11 bases. The CDR3 loop reads CASSVRQSTDTQYF. The CDR3 DNA reads as TGTGCCAGCTCAGTCCGTCAGTCCACAGATACGCAGTATTTT.

This clone was detected a few times. The V gene is TRBV19, the J gene TRBJ1-1; D might be TRBD1 (5 bases). CDR1 is LNHDA and CDR2 is SQIVND in the germline V gene (reference sequence). The V and J ends lost 5 bases and 5 bases respectively, with 21 bases between them. The CDR3 loop spans 16 amino acids. The CDR3 nucleotides are TGTGCCAGTAGTCCCTGGACGGGGGAACGAGGGACTGAAGCTTTCTTT. It encodes CASSPWTGERGTEAFF. The whole variable domain, remainder taken from reference TRBV19 and TRBJ1-1, is DGGITQSPKYLFRKEGQNVTLSCEQNLNHDAMYWYRQDPGQGLRLIYYSQIVNDFQKGDIAEGYSVSREKKESFPLTVTSAQKNPTAFYLCASSPWTGERGTEAFFGQGTRLTVV.

This rearrangement joins TRBV7-9 to TRBJ1-2; TRBD1 matches at 7 bases. The germline CDR1 and CDR2 sequences are SEHNR and FQNEAQ (reference sequence). This CDR3 has 14 amino acids. V was pared by 7 bases and J by 9 bases, with 14 bases of the junction left unmatched. CDR3 region: CASTLLGQPESYTF. The CDR3 region has the DNA TGTGCCAGCACCCTCCTGGGACAGCCGGAGAGCTACACCTTC.

In this sample, this clone turned up a few times. At the DNA level, this CDR3 is encoded by other sequences in the same sample as well. The CDR3 sequence: CASSVGGGQETQYF. CDR3 nucleotides: TGTGCCAGCAGCGTCGGGGGGGGCCAAGAGACCCAGTACTTC. The chain employs TRBV9 and TRBJ2-5; 8 nucleotides agree with TRBD2. This CDR3 has 14 residues. The ends lost 2 bases at V and 1 base at J; junction bases unmatched: 1. Germline V gene lookup returns CDR1 SGDLS and CDR2 YYNGEE.

This clone was picked up a small number of times. This rearrangement joins TRBV7-9 to TRBJ2-5, with a weak D call TRBD2 (5 bases). Germline-derived CDR1 and CDR2 are SEHNR and FQNEAQ (reference sequence). The V end was cut by 4 bases, the J end by 2 bases, with 8 bases between. The length of the CDR3 is 13 residues. The CDR3 region is CASSSDWQETQYF. Written as DNA, the CDR3 is TGTGCCAGCAGCTCGGACTGGCAAGAGACCCAGTACTTC.

This chain links TRBV7-2 with TRBJ2-4, with D possibly matching TRBD1 (5 bases). V dropped 5 bases and J dropped 3 bases, with 11 bases sitting between them. The CDR3 has 14 residues. The germline V gene has CDR1 SGHTA and CDR2 FQGNSA. CDR3 DNA sequence: TGTGCCAGCAGCAGCAGGGAATTCAAAAACATTCAGTACTTC. It encodes CASSSREFKNIQYF.

This clone has only a few counts. The chain has TRBV29-1 and TRBJ1-1; D remains ambiguous. The germline V and J ends were trimmed by 5 bases and 0 bases, with 10 bases remaining between them. Germline V lookup: CDR1 SQVTM, CDR2 ANQGSEA. The CDR3 consists of 13 residues. The CDR3 reads CSVMWQLNTEAFF. In DNA form, the CDR3 reads TGCAGCGTTATGTGGCAGTTGAACACTGAAGCTTTCTTT.

This clone was counted between two and nine times. The chain joins TRBV7-2 to TRBJ1-3; D call uncertain. CDR1 is SGHTA and CDR2 is FQGNSA in the germline V gene. The V gene lost 6 bases and the J gene lost 0 bases, with 9 bases spanning the gap. The CDR3 runs to 14 residues. The CDR3 protein is CASSPTLSGNTIYF. The CDR3, as DNA: TGTGCCAGCAGTCCCACTCTCTCTGGAAACACCATATATTTT.

CDR3 region: CASNPEWAVSNTEAFF. The CDR3 DNA is TGTGCCAGCAACCCCGAGTGGGCAGTTTCGAACACTGAAGCTTTCTTT. The chain joins TRBV5-5 to TRBJ1-1, with D unclear. The CDR3 runs 16 residues. V was shortened by 6 bases and J by 1 base, with 19 bases between the two germline ends. The germline CDR1 and CDR2 sequences are SGHKS and YYEKEE (reference sequence).

This clone came up a few times. The junction differs from germline at one of its ends, possibly a read error. The chain combines TRBV5-1 with TRBJ1-1; 9 bases agree with TRBD1. The CDR3 sequence is 13 residues long. In germline, CDR1 is SGHRS, CDR2 YFSETQ. CDR3 sequence: CASSLDRGTEAFF. DNA of the CDR3: TGCGCCAGCAGTTTGGACAGGGGAACTGAAGCTTTCTTT.

The gene calls are TRBV9 and TRBJ1-6, with TRBD1 as a possible D gene (5 bases). V lost 6 bases, J lost 0 bases, and 13 bases lay in between. The CDR3 is made up of 16 amino acids. Germline values: CDR1 SGDLS, CDR2 YYNGEE. CDR3 sequence: CASTGRGGSYNSPLHF. CDR3 nucleotide sequence: TGTGCCAGCACCGGGAGGGGCGGCTCCTATAATTCACCCCTCCACTTT. Full variable domain (rest looked up from reference TRBV9 and TRBJ1-6): DSGVTQTPKHLITATGQRVTLRCSPRSGDLSVYWYQQSLDQGLQFLIQYYNGEERAKGNILERFSAQQFPDLHSELNLSSLELGDSALYFCASTGRGGSYNSPLHFGNGTRLTVT.

This clone was counted between two and nine times. V is TRBV5-1 and J is TRBJ2-5, with 14 bases matching TRBD2. V lost 4 bases and J lost 5; bases outside the gene matches: 7. From germline, CDR1 is SGHRS and CDR2 YFSETQ. The CDR3 is made up of 16 amino acids. CDR3 nucleotides: TGCGCCAGCAGCGCTCGACTAGCGGGAGGGGACGAGACCCAGTACTTC. It yields the protein CASSARLAGGDETQYF.

This clone came up a few times. This chain links TRBV28 with TRBJ2-2; a weak D match, TRBD1 (6 bases). The CDR3 contains 14 residues. The V and J ends lost 7 bases and 1 base respectively, with 10 bases between them. Germline CDR1 is MDHEN and CDR2 is SYDVKM. The CDR3 DNA reads TGTGCCAGCAACCCGGGACAGAACACCGGGGAGCTGTTTTTT. Translation gives CASNPGQNTGELFF.

The chain has TRBV4-1 and TRBJ1-5, with 10 bases fitting TRBD1. This CDR3 region has 15 residues. The V and J ends lost 5 bases and 6 bases, in that order; junction bases with no gene match: 7. The germline V gene encodes CDR1 MGHRA and CDR2 YSYEKL. The CDR3 protein is CASSTTGTGVQPQHF. The CDR3 region has the DNA TGCGCCAGCAGCACTACCGGGACAGGGGTTCAGCCCCAGCATTTT.

This clone came up a few times. The chain couples TRBV19 to TRBJ1-2, with a tentative D call TRBD1 (5 bases). The germline CDR1 and CDR2 sequences are LNHDA and SQIVND (reference sequence). V shed 7 bases and J shed 0 bases, with 15 bases lying between them. This CDR3 has 15 residues. The CDR3 protein is CASNTAWTPNYGYTF. DNA for the CDR3: TGTGCCAGTAATACGGCGTGGACACCTAACTATGGCTACACCTTC.

V usage is TRBV5-1 and J usage is TRBJ1-2; 8 bases are a match to TRBD1. CDR1 and CDR2 from the germline V gene are SGHRS and YFSETQ. The CDR3 runs 15 residues. J was trimmed by 8 bases and V by 0 bases; bases with no gene match: 9. Written as DNA, the CDR3 is TGCGCCAGCAGCTTGGAAGGACAGGGATCCGGCGGCTACACCTTC. Translated: CASSLEGQGSGGYTF. The full variable domain, with the rest looked up from reference TRBV5-1 and TRBJ1-2, is KAGVTQTPRYLIKTRGQQVTLSCSPISGHRSVSWYQQTPGQGLQFLFEYFSETQRNKGNFPGRFSGRQFSNSRSEMNVSTLELGDSALYLCASSLEGQGSGGYTFGSGTRLTVV.

The chain couples TRBV7-9 to TRBJ1-6; D unresolved. The V gene lost 5 bases and the J gene lost 8 bases, with 13 bases spanning the gap. The CDR3 runs 14 residues. The germline V gene has CDR1 SEHNR and CDR2 FQNEAQ (reference sequence). CDR3 residues: CASSAGQRDSPLHF. CDR3 DNA: TGTGCCAGCAGCGCGGGTCAGAGGGATTCACCCCTCCACTTT.

This clone has a single count. V is TRBV9 and J is TRBJ1-2; D call uncertain. V gave up 4 bases and J gave up 8 bases, with 15 bases separating them. Germline V gives CDR1 SGDLS, CDR2 YYNGEE. The CDR3 spans 13 residues. CDR3 nucleotides: TGTGCCAGCAGCACCTCGGAGACGGGAGGCTACACCTTC. Encoded protein: CASSTSETGGYTF.